This T cell receptor (beta chain) derives from a study of T cells in localized non-small cell lung cancer. Sequencing used immunoSEQ multiplex PCR; TCRdb keeps in-frame clones, though not all of them. Seen here are about 23,000 clones, approximately 90% observed once, and the top ten hold less than 8.5%. CDR3 length equals 18 residues. Germline CDR1 and CDR2: SGHRS and YFSETQ. Trimming removed 4 bases at V and 0 bases at J, with 17 bases between. This clone was observed once. The sample was peripheral blood, taken before any cancer treatment. This chain connects TRBV5-1 to TRBJ2-6, with D possibly being TRBD2 (5 bases). The receptor was derived from a woman aged 40-69 years with stage I lung adenocarcinoma. CDR3: CASSPLSAVTSGANVLTF. As DNA, the CDR3 is TGCGCCAGCAGCCCCCTTAGCGCCGTTACCTCTGGGGCCAACGTCCTGACTTTC.